Listed below are T cell receptor beta chains from one sample, sequenced in a study of T cell repertoires in cytomegalovirus infection. MiXCR was run by TCRdb on the reads, yielding one entry per CDR3 protein. The sample carries about half a million distinct CDR3 sequences, 40% to 50% recorded once. Which antigens these TCRs recognize remains unknown. The starting material was cultured PBMCs, obtained from culture after CMV antigen stimulation. The receptor source for this set is a human donor in good health (CMV status not recorded). Some clones in this sample may be carry-over from other donors' samples. Both conserved end residues are part of each CDR3. Fields, in order: J gene, V gene, CDR3 protein.

j_call: TRBJ1-2
v_call: TRBV3-1
cdr3_aa: CASSQTTLKDGYTF

j_call: TRBJ2-3
v_call: TRBV2
cdr3_aa: CASSEALGTRGTDTQYF

j_call: TRBJ2-1
v_call: TRBV7-2
cdr3_aa: CASSFRGRAHEQFF

j_call: TRBJ2-1
v_call: TRBV11-2
cdr3_aa: CASSISLDNEQFF

j_call: TRBJ2-7
v_call: TRBV7-2
cdr3_aa: CASSFQTRAYEQYF

j_call: TRBJ2-2
v_call: TRBV4-3
cdr3_aa: CASSQPGQLIVGELFF

j_call: TRBJ1-1
v_call: TRBV7-4
cdr3_aa: CASSAPGYTEAFF

j_call: TRBJ2-7
v_call: TRBV12-5
cdr3_aa: CASGLVQSGHEQYF

j_call: TRBJ1-2
v_call: TRBV7-9
cdr3_aa: CASSLVTFGNTF

j_call: TRBJ1-5
v_call: TRBV6-1
cdr3_aa: CASSRTGHQPQHF

j_call: TRBJ2-1
v_call: TRBV6-2/TRBV6-3
cdr3_aa: CAIHPGPNPYNEQFF

j_call: TRBJ1-1
v_call: TRBV7-8
cdr3_aa: CASSLGVGSGRSEAFF

j_call: TRBJ2-1
v_call: TRBV12-3/TRBV12-4
cdr3_aa: CASIMGLQRNEQFF

j_call: TRBJ1-5
v_call: TRBV28
cdr3_aa: CASSPDGLLQPQHF

j_call: TRBJ1-4
v_call: TRBV2
cdr3_aa: CASSVIEEKLFF

j_call: TRBJ2-2
v_call: TRBV12-3/TRBV12-4
cdr3_aa: CASSTANTGELFF

j_call: TRBJ1-3
v_call: TRBV12-3/TRBV12-4
cdr3_aa: CASSLRRGGLPSGNTIYF

j_call: TRBJ1-1
v_call: TRBV7-6
cdr3_aa: CASSFSGGPGVNTEAFF

j_call: TRBJ1-1
v_call: TRBV7-6
cdr3_aa: CASSLGTEGTEAFF

j_call: TRBJ2-7
v_call: TRBV7-8
cdr3_aa: CASSFTMYEQYF

j_call: TRBJ2-7
v_call: TRBV20-1
cdr3_aa: CSSYRGGRGEQYF

j_call: TRBJ2-1
v_call: TRBV7-2
cdr3_aa: CASSPGLAGFDEQFF

j_call: TRBJ2-7
v_call: TRBV7-2
cdr3_aa: CASSLVGGQAYEQYF

j_call: TRBJ2-5
v_call: TRBV7-2
cdr3_aa: CASSQQFNRDHQETQYF

j_call: TRBJ1-1
v_call: TRBV10-3
cdr3_aa: CAISEARGSEGTEAFF

j_call: TRBJ1-5
v_call: TRBV10-3
cdr3_aa: CAISVNKPGGNQPQHF

j_call: TRBJ1-1
v_call: TRBV11-2
cdr3_aa: CASSLWGGDTEAFF

j_call: TRBJ2-1
v_call: TRBV3-1
cdr3_aa: CASSQYPGLEGSYNEQFF

j_call: TRBJ1-3
v_call: TRBV11-2
cdr3_aa: CASSLGTGERNTIYF

j_call: TRBJ2-7
v_call: TRBV18
cdr3_aa: CASSTTTNNEQYF

j_call: TRBJ2-1
v_call: TRBV7-6
cdr3_aa: CASSSGPGSYNEQFF

j_call: TRBJ2-7
v_call: TRBV7-4
cdr3_aa: CASSRRQGYYEQYF

j_call: TRBJ2-7
v_call: TRBV27
cdr3_aa: CASRPQGAAGNEQYF

j_call: TRBJ2-3
v_call: TRBV5-4
cdr3_aa: CATRQAGTDTQYF

j_call: TRBJ1-5
v_call: TRBV12-3/TRBV12-4
cdr3_aa: CASSFDGDSNQPQHF

j_call: TRBJ2-1
v_call: TRBV6-1
cdr3_aa: CASSRPSHSYNEQFF

j_call: TRBJ2-7
v_call: TRBV28
cdr3_aa: CAIGAGTSGGTYYEQYF

j_call: TRBJ2-5
v_call: TRBV20-1
cdr3_aa: CSAPRAGGGETQYF

j_call: TRBJ2-5
v_call: TRBV28
cdr3_aa: CASSFGGRIQETQYF

j_call: TRBJ1-5
v_call: TRBV12-3/TRBV12-4
cdr3_aa: CASSTRDQPQHF

j_call: TRBJ2-1
v_call: TRBV11-2
cdr3_aa: CASSLIQIYSYNEQFF

j_call: TRBJ1-6
v_call: TRBV12-3/TRBV12-4
cdr3_aa: CASSPTGGPDSPLHF

j_call: TRBJ1-2
v_call: TRBV12-3/TRBV12-4
cdr3_aa: CASISPSYGYTF

j_call: TRBJ1-1
v_call: TRBV7-8
cdr3_aa: CASSLPRTGTFEAFF

j_call: TRBJ2-7
v_call: TRBV7-2
cdr3_aa: CASSYHTGTSGFEQYF